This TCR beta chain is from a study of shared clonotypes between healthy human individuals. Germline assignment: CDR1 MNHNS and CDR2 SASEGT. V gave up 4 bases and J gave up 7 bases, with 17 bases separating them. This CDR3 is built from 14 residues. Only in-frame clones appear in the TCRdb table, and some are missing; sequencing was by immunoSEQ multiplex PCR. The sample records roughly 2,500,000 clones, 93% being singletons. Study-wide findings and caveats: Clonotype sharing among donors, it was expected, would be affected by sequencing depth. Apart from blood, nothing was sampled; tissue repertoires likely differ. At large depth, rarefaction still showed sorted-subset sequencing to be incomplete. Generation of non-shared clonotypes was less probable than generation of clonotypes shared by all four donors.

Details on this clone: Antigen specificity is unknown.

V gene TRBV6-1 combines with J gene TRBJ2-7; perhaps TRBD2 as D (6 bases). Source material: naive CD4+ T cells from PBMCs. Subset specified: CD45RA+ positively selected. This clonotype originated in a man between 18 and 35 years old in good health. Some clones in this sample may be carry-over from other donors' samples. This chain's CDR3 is CASSVGDSMVEQYF. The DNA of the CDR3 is TGTGCCAGCAGTGTGGGGGACTCGATGGTAGAGCAGTACTTC.